The 2 T cell receptor beta chains in this list originate from one sample, sequenced in a study of regulatory T cells in long-lasting Graves disease. Sequencing libraries for TCR beta were prepared with iRepertoire HTBI primers and Arm-PCR of CDR3 regions. TCRdb re-called the multiplex PCR reads through MiXCR, storing one row per CDR3 protein. Counted here are fewer than 350,000 distinct CDR3 sequences, 15% to 20% occurring once; the ten biggest clones make up about 36%. Described time point: newly diagnosed GD, antithyroid drugs for less than 3 months. TCR sequences were obtained from RNA taken from PBMCs. The sample in question was peripheral blood mononuclear cells (PBMCs), obtained at new diagnosis, from a patient treated with antithyroid drugs. The receptor source for this set is a female donor with Graves disease.

The chain recombines TRBV29-1 with TRBJ1-3; 7 nucleotides align to TRBD1. The CDR3 covers 13 residues. The V and J ends lost 5 bases and 1 base, in that order; junction bases with no gene match: 2. Germline CDR1 is SQVTM and CDR2 is ANQGSEA. The CDR3 protein is CSVLRGSGNTIYF. CDR3 nucleotides: TGCAGCGTTCTCAGGGGGTCTGGAAACACCATATATTTT.

This clonotype was seen only a few times. The chain joins TRBV30 to TRBJ2-2, with 7 bases aligning to TRBD1. The length of the CDR3 is 15 residues. Per the germline V gene, CDR1 is GTSNPN and CDR2 is SVGIG (reference sequence). The trim removed 2 bases at V and 3 bases at J, leaving 6 bases unmatched. The CDR3 protein is CAWSRGGADTGELFF. The CDR3 DNA is TGTGCCTGGAGTCGAGGGGGCGCTGACACCGGGGAGCTGTTTTTT.